This T cell receptor (beta chain) was obtained from a study of blood T cell repertoires in COVID-19. About the research overall: The cDNA or gDNA used as material had been derived from T cells, B-cell-depleted T cells, or PBMCs.

Study processing details: From reference gene primer amplification, estimates of nucleated cell counts were derived. Assay used: immunoSEQ multiplex PCR; TCRdb lists only in-frame clones, some missing. V and J calls and clone size are as listed in that table; D and trimming were resolved from the DNA. The sample carries 270,000 or so clones, 80% to 90% recorded once. The CDR3 covers 13 residues. CDR1 is SGHTA, CDR2 FQGNSA, per germline. V lost 5 bases and J 1 base, leaving 8 bases between the germline ends. This sequence joins TRBV7-2 and TRBJ1-1, with D unresolved. This receptor was obtained from a middle-aged man with acute or convalescent COVID-19. The sequencing input was peripheral blood. The CDR3 sequence: CASSLTPNTEAFF. The CDR3 coding sequence is TGTGCCAGCAGCCTCACACCGAACACTGAAGCTTTCTTT.